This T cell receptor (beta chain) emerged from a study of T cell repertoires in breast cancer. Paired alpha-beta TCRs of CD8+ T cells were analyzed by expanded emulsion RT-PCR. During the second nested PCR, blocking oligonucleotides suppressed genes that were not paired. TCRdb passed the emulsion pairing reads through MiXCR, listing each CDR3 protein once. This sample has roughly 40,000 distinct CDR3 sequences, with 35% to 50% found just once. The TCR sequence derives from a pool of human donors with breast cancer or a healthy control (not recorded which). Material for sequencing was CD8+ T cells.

This CDR3 is CASSLSGAYEQYF. The DNA of the CDR3 is TGCGCCAGCAGCTTGTCCGGGGCCTACGAGCAGTACTTC. J is TRBJ2-7 and V is TRBV5-1, with D perhaps TRBD2 (5 bases). In germline, CDR1 is SGHRS, CDR2 YFSETQ. The CDR3 loop spans 13 amino acids. V lost 1 base, J lost 2 bases, and 7 bases lay in between.